Listed below are T cell receptor beta chains from one sample, sequenced in a study of identifying expanded T cells in peripheral blood. Here immunoSEQ multiplex PCR was the method, and the copy in TCRdb shows in-frame clones only, minus some. The sample has about 100,000 clones, around nine tenths seen once. Sequences were obtained from blood. The receptors were sampled from a person aged 18 to 75 in good health. CDR3s include the opening cysteine and the closing phenylalanine or tryptophan.

TRBV5-1	TRBJ2-7	CASSQDLPPYEQYF
TRBV6-5	TRBJ2-5	CASSYPGETQYF
TRBV7-2	TRBJ2-7	CASSTLWTSGGVPSYEQYF
TRBV2	TRBJ1-1	CASSRDINTEAFF
TRBV4-3	TRBJ1-3	CASSQEGGGVGTSGNTIYF
TRBV19	TRBJ2-7	CASRDRASSYEQYF
TRBV6-5	TRBJ2-5	CASSMGGAGETQYF
TRBV5-6	TRBJ2-7	CASSLLREQYF
TRBV9	TRBJ2-1	CASSTRTSGVEQFF
TRBV15	TRBJ1-2	CATSRGESRGVRRGGYTF
TRBV10-2	TRBJ2-1	CATLLAGEYNEQFF
TRBV4-1	TRBJ2-3	CASSQGGIEQYF
TRBV10-3	TRBJ2-5	CATLDWTSGKETQYF
TRBV27	TRBJ2-3	CASRPGALTDTQYF
TRBV15	TRBJ1-4	CATRGGPGDEKLFF
TRBV19	TRBJ1-4	CASSIGARVGGEKLFF
TRBV19	TRBJ2-3	CASRRVGTDTQYF
TRBV5-1	TRBJ2-3	CASSFLARADTQYF
TRBV4-1	TRBJ2-5	CASSPARGGWGETQYF
TRBV6-6	TRBJ1-2	CASSYGPDGYTF
TRBV6-5	TRBJ1-2	CASTRTGEGYTF
TRBV6-5	TRBJ2-5	CASTQGETQYF
TRBV5-1	TRBJ1-4	CASSPNTGGANEKLFF
TRBV13	TRBJ2-1	CASSLGGPYNEQFF
TRBV2	TRBJ1-4	CASSAGTGAEKLFF
TRBV28	TRBJ2-1	CASSSGEGGSYNEQFF
TRBV5-1	TRBJ2-3	CASSYTERGGQYF
TRBV2	TRBJ2-3	CASKPLAGGPSDTQYF
TRBV21-1	TRBJ2-7	CASSKPGEQYF
TRBV10-3	TRBJ2-7	CAISDGGTGNYEQYF
TRBV5-5	TRBJ2-5	CASSLLQVQETQYF
TRBV6-6	TRBJ1-2	CASSYQGNNGYTF
TRBV18	TRBJ1-2	CASSPDGTGNGYTF
TRBV19	TRBJ2-7	CASSIARDRVYEQYF
TRBV4-2	TRBJ2-5	CASSQDLASGLPQYF
TRBV6-5	TRBJ1-3	CASSLIGTGNTIYF
TRBV4-2	TRBJ1-2	CASSQVPTDNYGYTF
TRBV7-9	TRBJ2-3	CASSLDRSYSTDTQYF
TRBV4-3	TRBJ2-3	CASSQDGAGGTDTQYF
TRBV12-5	TRBJ1-5	CASGWKRGSSQPQHF
TRBV7-2	TRBJ1-3	CASSPARASGNTIYF
TRBV5-1	TRBJ2-3	CASSSGRDTDTQYF
TRBV5-1	TRBJ2-1	CASSLVGTEQFF
TRBV5-1	TRBJ2-7	CASSLGGIYEQYF
TRBV5-1	.	CASSLQGAAYEQYF